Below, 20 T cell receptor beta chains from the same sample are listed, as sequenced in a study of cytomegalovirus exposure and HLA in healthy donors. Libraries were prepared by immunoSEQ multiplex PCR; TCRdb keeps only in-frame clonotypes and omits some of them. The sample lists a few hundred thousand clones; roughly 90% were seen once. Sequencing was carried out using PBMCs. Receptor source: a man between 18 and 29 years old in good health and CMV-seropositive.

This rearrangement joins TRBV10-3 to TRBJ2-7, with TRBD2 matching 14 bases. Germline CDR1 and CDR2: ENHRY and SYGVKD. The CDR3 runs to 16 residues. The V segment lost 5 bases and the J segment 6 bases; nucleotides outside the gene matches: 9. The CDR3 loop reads CAISITGTSGSSEQYF. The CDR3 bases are TGTGCCATCAGTATAACCGGGACTAGCGGGAGTAGCGAGCAGTACTTC.

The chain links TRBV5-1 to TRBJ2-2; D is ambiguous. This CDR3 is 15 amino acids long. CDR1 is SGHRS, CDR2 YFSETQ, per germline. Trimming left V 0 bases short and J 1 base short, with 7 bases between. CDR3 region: CASSLGRLNTGELFF. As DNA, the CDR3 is TGCGCCAGCAGCTTGGGACGTCTGAACACCGGGGAGCTGTTTTTT.

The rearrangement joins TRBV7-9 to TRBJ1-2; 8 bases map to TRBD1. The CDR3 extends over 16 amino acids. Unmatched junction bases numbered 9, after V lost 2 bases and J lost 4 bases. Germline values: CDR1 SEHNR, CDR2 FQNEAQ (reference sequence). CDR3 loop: CASSLPQAGGGYGYTF. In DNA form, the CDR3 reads TGTGCCAGCAGCTTACCCCAGGCAGGGGGCGGCTATGGCTACACCTTC.

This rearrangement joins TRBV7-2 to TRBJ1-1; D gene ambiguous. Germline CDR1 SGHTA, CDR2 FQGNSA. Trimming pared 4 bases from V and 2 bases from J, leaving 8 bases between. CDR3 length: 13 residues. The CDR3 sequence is CASSSAVNTEAFF. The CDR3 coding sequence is TGTGCCAGCAGCTCCGCGGTCAACACTGAAGCTTTCTTT.

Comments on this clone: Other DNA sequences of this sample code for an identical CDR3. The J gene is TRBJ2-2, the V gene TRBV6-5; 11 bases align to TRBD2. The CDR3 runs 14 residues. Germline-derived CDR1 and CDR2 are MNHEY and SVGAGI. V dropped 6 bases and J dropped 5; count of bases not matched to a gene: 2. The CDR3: CASSLAGGTGELFF. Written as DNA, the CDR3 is TGTGCCAGCAGCTTAGCGGGGGGGACCGGGGAGCTGTTTTTT.

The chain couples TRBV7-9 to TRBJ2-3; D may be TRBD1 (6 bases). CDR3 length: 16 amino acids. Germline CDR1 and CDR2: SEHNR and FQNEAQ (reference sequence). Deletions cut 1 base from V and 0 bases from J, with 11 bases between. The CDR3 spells CASSLESGESTDTQYF. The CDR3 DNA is TGTGCCAGCAGCTTAGAGTCAGGGGAGAGCACAGATACGCAGTATTTT. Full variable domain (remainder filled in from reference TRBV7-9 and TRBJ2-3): DTGVSQNPRHKITKRGQNVTFRCDPISEHNRLYWYRQTLGQGPEFLTYFQNEAQLEKSRLLSDRFSAERPKGSFSTLEIQRTEQGDSAMYLCASSLESGESTDTQYFGPGTRLTVL.

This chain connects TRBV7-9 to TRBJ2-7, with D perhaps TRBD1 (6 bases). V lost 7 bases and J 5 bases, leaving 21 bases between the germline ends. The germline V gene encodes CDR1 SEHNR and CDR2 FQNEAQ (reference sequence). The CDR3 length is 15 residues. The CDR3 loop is CASIARTASPNEQYF. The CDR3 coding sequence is TGTGCCAGCATAGCGAGGACAGCGAGTCCCAACGAGCAGTACTTC.

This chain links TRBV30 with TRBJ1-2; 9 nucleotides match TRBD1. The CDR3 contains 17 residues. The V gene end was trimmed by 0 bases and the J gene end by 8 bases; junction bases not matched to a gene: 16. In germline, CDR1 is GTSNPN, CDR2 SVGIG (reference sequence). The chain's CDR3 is CAWSVPHRGRSGWGYTF. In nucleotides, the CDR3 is TGTGCCTGGAGTGTACCCCACAGGGGGCGCTCGGGCTGGGGCTACACCTTC. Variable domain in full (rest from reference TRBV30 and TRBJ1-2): SQTIHQWPATLVQPVGSPLSLECTVEGTSNPNLYWYRQAAGRGLQLLFYSVGIGQISSEVPQNLSASRPQDRQFILSSKKLLLSDSGFYLCAWSVPHRGRSGWGYTFGSGTRLTVV.

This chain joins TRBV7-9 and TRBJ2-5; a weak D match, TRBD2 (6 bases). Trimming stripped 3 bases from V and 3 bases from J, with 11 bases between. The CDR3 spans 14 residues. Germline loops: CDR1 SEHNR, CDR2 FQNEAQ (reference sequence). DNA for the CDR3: TGTGCCAGCAGCTTCATGGGGGGAGAAGAGACCCAGTACTTC. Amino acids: CASSFMGGEETQYF.

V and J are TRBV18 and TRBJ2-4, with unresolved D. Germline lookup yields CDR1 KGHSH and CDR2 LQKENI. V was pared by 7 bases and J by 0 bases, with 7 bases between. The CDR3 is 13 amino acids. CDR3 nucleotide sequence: TGTGCCAGCTGCCAGGTAGCCAAAAACATTCAGTACTTC. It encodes CASCQVAKNIQYF.

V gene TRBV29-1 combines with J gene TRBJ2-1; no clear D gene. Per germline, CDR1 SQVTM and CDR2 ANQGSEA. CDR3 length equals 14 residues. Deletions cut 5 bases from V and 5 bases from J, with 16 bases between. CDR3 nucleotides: TGCAGCGTTCAGAAGGCTGTGGGCGACAATGAGCAGTTCTTC. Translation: CSVQKAVGDNEQFF.

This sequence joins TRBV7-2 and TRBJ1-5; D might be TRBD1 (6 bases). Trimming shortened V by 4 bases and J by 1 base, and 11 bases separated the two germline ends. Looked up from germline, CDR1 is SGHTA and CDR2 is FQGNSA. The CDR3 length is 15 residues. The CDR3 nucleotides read TGTGCCAGCAGCTACGCAGGGGCGAGCAATCAGCCCCAGCATTTT. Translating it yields CASSYAGASNQPQHF.

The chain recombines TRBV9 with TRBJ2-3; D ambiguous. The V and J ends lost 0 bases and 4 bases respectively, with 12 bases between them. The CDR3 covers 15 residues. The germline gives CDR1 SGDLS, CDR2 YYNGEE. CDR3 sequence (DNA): TGTGCCAGCAGCGTAGGCGACGGTTGGGCAGATACGCAGTATTTT. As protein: CASSVGDGWADTQYF.

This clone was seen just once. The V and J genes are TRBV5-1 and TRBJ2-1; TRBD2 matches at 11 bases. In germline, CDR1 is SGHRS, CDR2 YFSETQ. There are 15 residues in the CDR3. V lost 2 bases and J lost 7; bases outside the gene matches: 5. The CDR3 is CASSFGASGRNEQFF. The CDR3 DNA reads TGCGCCAGCAGCTTTGGGGCTAGCGGGAGGAATGAGCAGTTCTTC. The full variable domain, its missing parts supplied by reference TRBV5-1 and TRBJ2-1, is KAGVTQTPRYLIKTRGQQVTLSCSPISGHRSVSWYQQTPGQGLQFLFEYFSETQRNKGNFPGRFSGRQFSNSRSEMNVSTLELGDSALYLCASSFGASGRNEQFFGPGTRLTVL.

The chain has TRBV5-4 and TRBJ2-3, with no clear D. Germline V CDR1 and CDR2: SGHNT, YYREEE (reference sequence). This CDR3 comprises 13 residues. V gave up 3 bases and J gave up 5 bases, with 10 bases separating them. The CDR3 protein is CASSSELQDTQYF. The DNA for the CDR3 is TGTGCCAGCAGCTCGGAGTTGCAAGATACGCAGTATTTT.

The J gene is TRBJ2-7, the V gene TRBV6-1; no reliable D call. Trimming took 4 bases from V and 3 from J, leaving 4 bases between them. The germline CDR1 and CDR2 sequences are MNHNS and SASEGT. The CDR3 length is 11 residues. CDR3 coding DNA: TGTGCCAGCAGTGGAGTCTACGAGCAGTACTTC. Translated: CASSGVYEQYF.

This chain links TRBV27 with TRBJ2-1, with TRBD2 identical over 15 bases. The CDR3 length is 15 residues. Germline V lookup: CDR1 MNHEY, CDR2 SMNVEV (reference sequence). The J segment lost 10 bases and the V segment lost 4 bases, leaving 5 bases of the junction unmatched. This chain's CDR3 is CASSSGLAGGKEQFF. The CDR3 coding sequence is TGTGCCAGCAGTTCGGGACTAGCGGGAGGTAAGGAGCAGTTCTTC.

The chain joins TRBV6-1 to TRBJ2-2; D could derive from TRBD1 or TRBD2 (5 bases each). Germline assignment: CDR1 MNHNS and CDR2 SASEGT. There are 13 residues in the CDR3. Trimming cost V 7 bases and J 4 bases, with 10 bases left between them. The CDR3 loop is CASTGRTTGELFF. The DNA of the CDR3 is TGTGCCAGCACGGGACGGACCACCGGGGAGCTGTTTTTT.

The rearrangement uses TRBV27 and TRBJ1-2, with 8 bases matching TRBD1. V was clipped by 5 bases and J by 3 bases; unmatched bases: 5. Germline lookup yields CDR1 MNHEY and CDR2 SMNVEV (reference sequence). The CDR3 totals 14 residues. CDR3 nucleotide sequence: TGTGCCAGCAGTCCCGGACAGGGACACTATGGCTACACCTTC. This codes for CASSPGQGHYGYTF.

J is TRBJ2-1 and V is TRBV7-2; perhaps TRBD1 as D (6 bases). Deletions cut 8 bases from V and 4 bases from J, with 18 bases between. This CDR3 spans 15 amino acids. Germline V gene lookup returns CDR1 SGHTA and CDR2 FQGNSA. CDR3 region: CASSQGRGYYNEQFF. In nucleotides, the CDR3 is TGTGCCAGCTCCCAGGGCAGGGGCTATTACAATGAGCAGTTCTTC.